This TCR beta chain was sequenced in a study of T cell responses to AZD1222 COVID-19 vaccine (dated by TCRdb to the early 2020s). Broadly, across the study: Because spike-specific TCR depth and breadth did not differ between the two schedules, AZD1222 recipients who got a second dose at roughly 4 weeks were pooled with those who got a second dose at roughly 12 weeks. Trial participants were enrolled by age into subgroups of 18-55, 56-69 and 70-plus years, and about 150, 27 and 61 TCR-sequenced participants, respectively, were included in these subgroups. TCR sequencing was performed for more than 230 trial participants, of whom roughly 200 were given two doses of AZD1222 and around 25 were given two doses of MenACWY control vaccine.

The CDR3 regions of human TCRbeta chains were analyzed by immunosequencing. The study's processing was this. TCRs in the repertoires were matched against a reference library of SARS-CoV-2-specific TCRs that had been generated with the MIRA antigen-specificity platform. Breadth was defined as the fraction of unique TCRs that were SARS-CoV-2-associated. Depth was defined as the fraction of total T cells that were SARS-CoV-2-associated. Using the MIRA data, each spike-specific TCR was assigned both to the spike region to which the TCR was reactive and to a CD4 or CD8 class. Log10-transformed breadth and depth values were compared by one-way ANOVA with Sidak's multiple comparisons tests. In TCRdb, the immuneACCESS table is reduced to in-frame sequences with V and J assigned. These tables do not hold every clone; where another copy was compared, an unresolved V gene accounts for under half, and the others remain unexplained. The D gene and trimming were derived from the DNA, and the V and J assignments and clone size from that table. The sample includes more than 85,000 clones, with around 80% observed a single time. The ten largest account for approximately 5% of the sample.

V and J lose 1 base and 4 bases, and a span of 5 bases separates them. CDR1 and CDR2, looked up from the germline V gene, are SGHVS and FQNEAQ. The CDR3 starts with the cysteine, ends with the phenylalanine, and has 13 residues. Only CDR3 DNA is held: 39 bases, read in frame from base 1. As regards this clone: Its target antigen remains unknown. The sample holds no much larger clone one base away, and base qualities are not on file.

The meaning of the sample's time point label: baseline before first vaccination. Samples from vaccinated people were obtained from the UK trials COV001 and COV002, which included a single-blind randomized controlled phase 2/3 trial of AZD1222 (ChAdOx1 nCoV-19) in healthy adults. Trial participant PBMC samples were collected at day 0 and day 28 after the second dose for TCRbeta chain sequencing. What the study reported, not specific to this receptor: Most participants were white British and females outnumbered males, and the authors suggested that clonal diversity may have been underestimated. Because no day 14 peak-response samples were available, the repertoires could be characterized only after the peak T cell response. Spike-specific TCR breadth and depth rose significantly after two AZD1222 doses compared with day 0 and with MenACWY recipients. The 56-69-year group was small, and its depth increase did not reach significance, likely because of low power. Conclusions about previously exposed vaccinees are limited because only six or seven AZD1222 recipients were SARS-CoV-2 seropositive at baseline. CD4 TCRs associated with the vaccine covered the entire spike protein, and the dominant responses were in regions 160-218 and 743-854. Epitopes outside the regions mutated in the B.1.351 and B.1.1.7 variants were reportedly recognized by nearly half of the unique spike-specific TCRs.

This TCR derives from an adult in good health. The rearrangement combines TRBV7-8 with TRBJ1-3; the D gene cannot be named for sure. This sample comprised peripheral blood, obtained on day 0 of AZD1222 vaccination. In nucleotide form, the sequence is TGTGCCAGCAGCTTAGTTTCGGGAAACACCATATATTTT. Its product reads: CASSLVSGNTIYF.